This passage covers 29 T cell receptor beta chains from one sample sequenced in a study of preoperative IRX-2 immunotherapy in early breast cancer. Specified treatment: preoperative locoregional IRX-2 cytokine immunotherapy. Only in-frame clones appear in the TCRdb table, and some are missing; sequencing was by immunoSEQ multiplex PCR. The data hold over 30,000 clones, with roughly 89% observed a single time. The specimen comprised tumor tissue, sampled after IRX-2 immunotherapy. The receptors shown here come from a human donor with breast cancer.

CDR3 amino acids: CASSLIAGQGTDTQYF. DNA for the CDR3: TGTGCCAGCAGCCTAATCGCCGGACAGGGCACAGATACGCAGTATTTT. The gene calls are TRBV11-3 and TRBJ2-3; 7 nucleotides match TRBD1. The length of the CDR3 is 16 residues. V was pared by 5 bases and J by 1 base, with 9 bases of the junction left unmatched. Germline CDR1 reads SGHNT; CDR2 reads YENEEA.

This sequence joins TRBV6-4 and TRBJ1-5; D gene unclear. Germline lookup yields CDR1 MRHNA and CDR2 SNTAGT. The CDR3 is 13 amino acids. The ends were cut back, 5 bases at V and 11 bases at J, with 16 bases in the middle. CDR3 loop: CASSFIDPGAQHF. For the CDR3, the DNA is TGTGCCAGCAGTTTCATCGACCCCGGAGCCCAGCATTTT.

The chain recombines TRBV19 with TRBJ2-7, with D uncertain. This CDR3 region has 13 residues. V was clipped by 6 bases and J by 2 bases, with 11 bases between them. The germline V gene encodes CDR1 LNHDA and CDR2 SQIVND (reference sequence). CDR3 in amino acids: CASRDAGPYEQYF. The CDR3 nucleotides are TGTGCCAGTAGGGACGCCGGTCCCTACGAGCAGTACTTC.

This chain connects TRBV6-8 to TRBJ2-1, with 7 bases fitting TRBD2. The CDR3 totals 15 residues. Per the germline V gene, CDR1 is MNHGY and CDR2 is SAAAGT. V dropped 5 bases and J dropped 7; count of bases not matched to a gene: 11. CDR3 bases: TGTGCCAGCAGTCCCCCAGGCGGGAGACGGAATGAGCAGTTCTTC. It encodes CASSPPGGRRNEQFF.

This sequence joins TRBV6-8 and TRBJ2-6, with TRBD1 matching over 12 bases. The germline CDR1 and CDR2 sequences are MNHGY and SAAAGT. V shed 9 bases and J 4 bases; nucleotides not matched to a gene: 10. The CDR3 totals 17 residues. CDR3 sequence reads: CASTRDRGPAGANVLTF. The CDR3 nucleotides are TGTGCCAGTACACGGGACAGGGGGCCGGCCGGGGCCAACGTCCTGACTTTC.

The chain joins TRBV19 to TRBJ2-4; 10 nucleotides match TRBD1. After removal of 8 bases from V and 4 bases from J, the junction contained 5 bases not matched to a gene. Germline lookup yields CDR1 LNHDA and CDR2 SQIVND (reference sequence). There are 14 residues in the CDR3. CDR3 sequence reads: CASRDRGPKNIQYF. CDR3 nucleotides: TGTGCCAGTCGCGACAGGGGGCCTAAAAACATTCAGTACTTC. Filled out from reference TRBV19 and TRBJ2-4, the complete variable domain reads DGGITQSPKYLFRKEGQNVTLSCEQNLNHDAMYWYRQDPGQGLRLIYYSQIVNDFQKGDIAEGYSVSREKKESFPLTVTSAQKNPTAFYLCASRDRGPKNIQYFGAGTRLSVL.

The chain is built from TRBV28 and TRBJ2-5, with D perhaps being TRBD1 or TRBD2 (5 bases each). Germline lookup yields CDR1 MDHEN and CDR2 SYDVKM. V was clipped by 5 bases and J by 3 bases, with 16 bases between them. This CDR3 spans 15 amino acids. CDR3 nucleotide sequence: TGTGCCAGCAGTCCCGCCCGGGACCGAGAAGAGACCCAGTACTTC. This translates into CASSPARDREETQYF.

This clone was detected once. The chain combines TRBV22-1 with TRBJ1-6. TRBV22-1 represents a pseudogene. CDR3 length equals 15 residues. CDR3 bases: TGTGCCAGCAGTTACCGTCCGAACCAAAATTCACCCCTCCACTTT. This encodes CASSYRPNQNSPLHF.

The chain couples TRBV6-8 to TRBJ2-6; TRBD1 aligns across 9 bases. Trimming removed 5 bases from V and 2 bases from J; junction bases left unmatched: 1. The CDR3 has 15 amino acids. The V gene's germline CDR1 is MNHGY and CDR2 SAAAGT. The CDR3 nucleotides are TGTGCCAGCAGTCGGACAGGGGCTGGGGCCAACGTCCTGACTTTC. It is translated as CASSRTGAGANVLTF.

CDR3 DNA: TGTGCCAGCAGCAAGACAGGAACTAATGAAAAACTGTTTTTT. This encodes CASSKTGTNEKLFF. The chain couples TRBV6-8 to TRBJ1-4; possible D gene TRBD1, 6 bases. V was cut by 6 bases and J by 1 base, with 9 bases left in between. The CDR3 is 14 amino acids. Germline assignment: CDR1 MNHGY and CDR2 SAAAGT.

The chain combines TRBV4-1 with TRBJ1-3, with TRBD1 matching over 12 bases. CDR1 is MGHRA, CDR2 YSYEKL, per germline. The CDR3 covers 16 residues. V shed 0 bases and J 4 bases; nucleotides not matched to a gene: 1. DNA of the CDR3: TGCGCCAGCAGCCAAGAAGGGACAGGGGGCGGAAACACCATATATTTT. Translation gives CASSQEGTGGGNTIYF.

The CDR3 loop reads CAWSPPGQGVTNEKLFF. The CDR3 nucleotides read TGTGCCTGGAGTCCACCGGGACAGGGGGTGACTAATGAAAAACTGTTTTTT. This chain uses TRBV30 with TRBJ1-4, with 11 bases fitting TRBD1. V trimming: 2 bases; J trimming: 2 bases; junction bases outside the gene matches: 7. Germline-derived CDR1 and CDR2 are GTSNPN and SVGIG (reference sequence). This CDR3 contains 17 residues.

The chain recombines TRBV11-3 with TRBJ1-4; 8 bases are shared with TRBD1. V trimming: 5 bases; J trimming: 8 bases; junction bases outside the gene matches: 13. The CDR3 loop spans 16 amino acids. Per germline, CDR1 SGHNT and CDR2 YENEEA. The CDR3 coding sequence is TGTGCCAGCAGCGGGAGGCAAGGGACAGGAGGGGAAAAACTGTTTTTT. Its protein is CASSGRQGTGGEKLFF.

The chain has TRBV11-3 and TRBJ2-7; D remains ambiguous. From germline, CDR1 is SGHNT and CDR2 YENEEA. The CDR3 has 16 amino acids. The CDR3 protein is CASSLDQRRPLYEQYV. Written as DNA, the CDR3 is TGTGCCAGCAGCTTAGATCAAAGGCGTCCTCTGTACGAGCAGTACGTT.

This clone was found once. The V call is TRBV7-1, the J call TRBJ2-2, with D perhaps matching TRBD2 (5 bases). TRBV7-1 is recorded as an ORF, its role being uncertain. This CDR3 is built from 15 residues. The V gene lost 5 bases and the J gene lost 0 bases, with 10 bases spanning the gap. DNA of the CDR3: TGTGCCAGCAGCGCCGGGATTTCGAACACCGGGGAGCTGTTTTTT. It translates to CASSAGISNTGELFF.

The rearrangement links TRBV18 to TRBJ2-3; D gene ambiguous. Between the trimmed V and J ends, which lost 3 bases and 4 bases, there was a span of 8 bases. The germline V gene encodes CDR1 KGHSH and CDR2 LQKENI. This CDR3 region has 13 residues. The CDR3 region has the DNA TGTGCCAGCTCACCCCTTAACGCAGATACGCAGTATTTT. It specifies CASSPLNADTQYF.

The chain links TRBV6-8 to TRBJ1-1; unclear D gene. Trimming shortened V by 8 bases and J by 0 bases, and 7 bases separated the two germline ends. The CDR3 extends over 12 amino acids. Germline CDR1 and CDR2: MNHGY and SAAAGT. CDR3 nucleotides: TGTGCCAGCTCCCGGTTGAACACTGAAGCTTTCTTT. Translating gives CASSRLNTEAFF.

This chain connects TRBV5-1 to TRBJ2-3, with D possibly matching TRBD1 (6 bases). V lost 4 bases and J lost 1, with 10 bases in between. This CDR3 has 14 residues. Looked up from germline, CDR1 is SGHRS and CDR2 is YFSETQ. Here the CDR3 DNA reads TGCGCCAGCAGCCTCGGACAGCGCACAGATACGCAGTATTTT. Translating it yields CASSLGQRTDTQYF.

The J gene is TRBJ2-7, the V gene TRBV6-8; 11 bases are a match to TRBD2. In germline, CDR1 is MNHGY, CDR2 SAAAGT. The junction had 5 bases not matched to a gene; V was cut back by 5 bases and J by 2 bases. The CDR3 is 15 residues long. The CDR3 nucleotides read TGTGCCAGCAGTCAGGGACTAGCGGAGACCTACGAGCAGTACTTC. As protein: CASSQGLAETYEQYF.

V usage is TRBV22-1 and J usage is TRBJ1-4. TRBV22-1 has pseudogene status. The CDR3 is 12 residues long. CDR3 loop: CASSFSNEKLFF. The CDR3 DNA reads TGTGCCAGCAGTTTTTCGAATGAAAAACTGTTTTTT.

The V call is TRBV7-2, the J call TRBJ1-1, with D tentatively TRBD1 (5 bases). The germline V and J ends were trimmed by 4 bases and 6 bases, with 12 bases remaining between them. In germline, CDR1 is SGHTA, CDR2 FQGNSA. There are 13 residues in the CDR3. The CDR3 here is CASSSDDSSEAFF. The CDR3 DNA sequence: TGTGCCAGCAGCTCCGACGACAGCTCTGAAGCTTTCTTT.

The chain employs TRBV7-8 and TRBJ1-5; D gene uncertain. The V gene lost 5 bases and the J gene lost 10 bases, with 21 bases spanning the gap. Germline V lookup: CDR1 SGHVS, CDR2 FQNEAQ. The CDR3 contains 15 residues. The CDR3 loop is CASSQGPGKGQPQHF. CDR3 sequence (DNA): TGTGCCAGCAGCCAAGGGCCGGGTAAGGGTCAACCCCAGCATTTT.

This rearrangement joins TRBV29-1 to TRBJ1-2; 8 bases match TRBD1. The junction had 16 bases not matched to a gene; V was cut back by 4 bases and J by 0 bases. CDR3 size: 18 residues. Germline V lookup: CDR1 SQVTM, CDR2 ANQGSEA. The CDR3 loop reads CSVGPTGVFLRANYGYTF. CDR3 DNA sequence: TGCAGCGTTGGTCCGACAGGGGTTTTCCTTCGTGCTAACTATGGCTACACCTTC.

The chain couples TRBV27 to TRBJ1-2; 11 bases are shared with TRBD1. The ends lost 4 bases at V and 4 bases at J; junction bases unmatched: 5. This CDR3 comprises 15 residues. Germline values: CDR1 MNHEY, CDR2 SMNVEV (reference sequence). CDR3 sequence reads: CASSSTGTGGYGYTF. For the CDR3, the DNA is TGTGCCAGCAGTTCCACCGGGACAGGGGGCTATGGCTACACCTTC.

The chain joins TRBV29-1 to TRBJ2-7; maybe TRBD2 (5 bases). In germline, CDR1 is SQVTM, CDR2 ANQGSEA. V was cut by 7 bases and J by 3 bases, with 22 bases left in between. There are 15 residues in the CDR3. The CDR3 protein is CSAVDGDPPVYEQYV. In nucleotides, the CDR3 is TGCAGCGCCGTGGACGGGGATCCACCCGTCTACGAGCAGTACGTC.

V gene TRBV19 combines with J gene TRBJ1-5; D uncertain. The CDR3 covers 15 residues. The ends were cut back, 6 bases at V and 0 bases at J, with 12 bases in the middle. The germline V gene encodes CDR1 LNHDA and CDR2 SQIVND (reference sequence). The CDR3 DNA reads as TGTGCCAGTAGAAATGACCAGGATAGCAATCAGCCCCAGCATTTT. It encodes CASRNDQDSNQPQHF. Filled out from reference TRBV19 and TRBJ1-5, the complete variable domain reads DGGITQSPKYLFRKEGQNVTLSCEQNLNHDAMYWYRQDPGQGLRLIYYSQIVNDFQKGDIAEGYSVSREKKESFPLTVTSAQKNPTAFYLCASRNDQDSNQPQHFGDGTRLSIL.

This chain links TRBV9 with TRBJ2-4; D gene unclear. Germline V gives CDR1 SGDLS, CDR2 YYNGEE. V lost 7 bases and J lost 0, with 11 bases in between. The CDR3 has 14 residues. The CDR3 spells CASLAVGAKNIQYF. CDR3 in DNA: TGTGCCAGCTTGGCGGTGGGAGCCAAAAACATTCAGTACTTC.

This chain uses TRBV11-3 with TRBJ1-5; TRBD1 agrees at 7 bases. The trim removed 5 bases at V and 4 bases at J, leaving 11 bases unmatched. Germline values: CDR1 SGHNT, CDR2 YENEEA. CDR3 length equals 16 residues. DNA of the CDR3: TGTGCCAGCAGCCTGCGACAGGGAAGTGGAAATCAGCCCCAGCATTTT. Encoded protein: CASSLRQGSGNQPQHF.

J is TRBJ2-7 and V is TRBV6-8; D is possibly TRBD1 or TRBD2 (5 bases each). This CDR3 spans 14 amino acids. Trimming left V 3 bases short and J 7 bases short, with 16 bases between. Looked up from germline, CDR1 is MNHGY and CDR2 is SAAAGT. DNA of the CDR3: TGTGCCAGCAGTTATCACGGGGCCTCTACGGAGCAGTACGTC. It specifies CASSYHGASTEQYV.